A selection of T cell receptor beta chains follows, all from one sample in a study of T-cell memory formation after mild COVID-19. A single record per CDR3 protein comes from TCRdb applying MiXCR to the 5' RACE reads. The sample has just over 350,000 distinct CDR3 sequences, around an eighth seen once; the top ten hold 22%. Material: PBMCs or a T cell subset sorted from them (not recorded which). These receptors all come from a man younger than 35 who had mild COVID-19 (a few samples of this study predate the infection). Cell type and time point are not known. The CDR3 runs from the conserved cysteine through the conserved F or W. D genes are given only for firm matches. Not every row has a clone size; where given, it reads once, few, many or a size class.

j_gene: TRBJ1-5; abundance: many; d_gene: TRBD1; v_gene: TRBV7-8; CDR3aa: CASSPDRESQPQHF; CDR3nt: TGTGCCAGCAGCCCCGACAGGGAAAGTCAGCCCCAGCATTTT
j_gene: TRBJ2-1; abundance: -; d_gene: TRBD2; v_gene: TRBV13; CDR3aa: CASSSLAGAGDQSSYNEQFF; CDR3nt: TGTGCCAGCAGCTCACTAGCGGGAGCAGGGGATCAGAGCTCCTACAATGAGCAGTTCTTC
j_gene: TRBJ2-3; abundance: many; d_gene: TRBD1; v_gene: TRBV4-3; CDR3aa: CASSREMTGGTDTQYF; CDR3nt: TGCGCCAGCAGCCGAGAGATGACAGGGGGCACAGATACGCAGTATTTT
j_gene: TRBJ2-1; abundance: -; d_gene: TRBD2; v_gene: TRBV7-9; CDR3aa: CASGASGAYNEQFF; CDR3nt: TGTGCCAGCGGGGCTAGCGGGGCTTACAATGAGCAGTTCTTC
j_gene: TRBJ1-6; abundance: -; d_gene: TRBD1; v_gene: TRBV4-3; CDR3aa: CASSPRDRENSPLHF; CDR3nt: TGCGCCAGCAGCCCGAGGGACAGGGAGAATTCACCCCTCCACTTT
j_gene: TRBJ2-1; abundance: -; d_gene: -; v_gene: TRBV7-9; CDR3aa: CASSSKGEAYEQFF; CDR3nt: TGTGCCAGCAGCTCAAAGGGTGAGGCCTATGAGCAGTTCTTC
j_gene: TRBJ2-3; abundance: once; d_gene: TRBD2; v_gene: TRBV19; CDR3aa: CASRGLSSLAQYF; CDR3nt: TGTGCCAGTCGGGGACTATCGTCTCTCGCGCAGTATTTT
j_gene: TRBJ1-6; abundance: few; d_gene: -; v_gene: TRBV9; CDR3aa: CASSVLSSYNSPLHF; CDR3nt: TGTGCCAGCAGCGTACTGAGCTCCTATAATTCACCCCTCCACTTT
j_gene: TRBJ1-1; abundance: few; d_gene: TRBD1; v_gene: TRBV7-2; CDR3aa: CASRLPYRGTEAFF; CDR3nt: TGTGCCAGCAGGTTACCTTACAGGGGCACTGAAGCTTTCTTT
j_gene: TRBJ2-1; abundance: few; d_gene: TRBD2; v_gene: TRBV7-9; CDR3aa: CASSGLAGVPNEQFF; CDR3nt: TGTGCCAGCAGCGGACTAGCGGGGGTCCCCAATGAGCAGTTCTTC
j_gene: TRBJ1-4; abundance: few; d_gene: -; v_gene: TRBV28; CDR3aa: CASSLSGINEKLFF; CDR3nt: TGTGCCAGCAGTTTATCCGGGATTAATGAAAAACTGTTTTTT
j_gene: TRBJ1-2; abundance: -; d_gene: TRBD1; v_gene: TRBV29-1; CDR3aa: CSVRDRAFGYTF; CDR3nt: TGCAGCGTCCGGGACAGGGCGTTCGGCTACACCTTC
j_gene: TRBJ1-6; abundance: many; d_gene: TRBD1; v_gene: TRBV4-3; CDR3aa: CASSPGQGHSPLHF; CDR3nt: TGCGCCAGCAGCCCGGGACAGGGCCACTCACCCCTCCACTTT
j_gene: TRBJ2-3; abundance: few; d_gene: -; v_gene: TRBV3-1; CDR3aa: CASSHTSIASTDTQYF; CDR3nt: TGTGCCAGCAGCCACACTAGCATAGCTAGCACAGATACGCAGTATTTT
j_gene: TRBJ2-7; abundance: -; d_gene: -; v_gene: TRBV7-9; CDR3aa: CASSEEPFVGGQYF; CDR3nt: TGTGCCAGCAGTGAGGAACCTTTTGTGGGGGGGCAGTACTTC
j_gene: TRBJ1-1; abundance: few; d_gene: -; v_gene: TRBV20-1; CDR3aa: CSARVTVNTEAFF; CDR3nt: TGCAGTGCTAGGGTCACAGTGAACACTGAAGCTTTCTTT
j_gene: TRBJ2-6; abundance: -; d_gene: -; v_gene: TRBV23-1; CDR3aa: CASSQSHRGANVLTF; CDR3nt: TGCGCCAGCAGTCAATCTCACCGAGGAGCCAACGTCCTGACTTTC
j_gene: TRBJ2-1; abundance: -; d_gene: TRBD2; v_gene: TRBV20-1; CDR3aa: CSAFSGLNNEQFF; CDR3nt: TGCAGTGCCTTTAGCGGGCTAAACAATGAGCAGTTCTTC
j_gene: TRBJ2-3; abundance: many; d_gene: -; v_gene: TRBV12-3/TRBV12-4; CDR3aa: CASSLADTQYF; CDR3nt: TGTGCCAGCAGCTTAGCAGATACGCAGTATTTT
j_gene: TRBJ2-1; abundance: few; d_gene: TRBD1; v_gene: TRBV19; CDR3aa: CASSPGQGVSNEQFF; CDR3nt: TGTGCCAGTAGTCCAGGACAGGGGGTTTCCAATGAGCAGTTCTTC
j_gene: TRBJ2-1; abundance: -; d_gene: -; v_gene: TRBV7-9; CDR3aa: CASSTGEGEQFF; CDR3nt: TGTGCCAGCTCCACAGGGGAGGGTGAGCAGTTCTTC
j_gene: TRBJ1-1; abundance: -; d_gene: -; v_gene: TRBV20-1; CDR3aa: CSAVQTTNTEAFF; CDR3nt: TGCAGTGCTGTCCAGACTACGAACACTGAAGCTTTCTTT
j_gene: TRBJ1-1; abundance: many; d_gene: -; v_gene: TRBV12-3/TRBV12-4; CDR3aa: CASIDGATEAFF; CDR3nt: TGTGCCAGCATCGATGGGGCCACTGAAGCTTTCTTT
j_gene: TRBJ1-5; abundance: -; d_gene: -; v_gene: TRBV4-2; CDR3aa: CASSQDLLRARNQPQHF; CDR3nt: TGTGCCAGCAGCCAAGATCTTCTCAGGGCCCGCAATCAGCCCCAGCATTTT
j_gene: TRBJ1-6; abundance: -; d_gene: -; v_gene: TRBV29-1; CDR3aa: CSAKGGSGSPLHF; CDR3nt: TGCAGCGCAAAGGGAGGGTCCGGGTCACCCCTCCACTTT
j_gene: TRBJ2-5; abundance: many; d_gene: -; v_gene: TRBV29-1; CDR3aa: CSSDSDQETQYF; CDR3nt: TGCAGCTCGGACAGCGACCAAGAGACCCAGTACTTC
j_gene: TRBJ2-2; abundance: few; d_gene: -; v_gene: TRBV7-2; CDR3aa: CASSPRIGETGELFF; CDR3nt: TGTGCCAGCAGCCCTCGTATAGGGGAGACCGGGGAGCTGTTTTTT
j_gene: TRBJ2-1; abundance: -; d_gene: TRBD2; v_gene: TRBV4-3; CDR3aa: CASSQVWLAGGQGNEQFF; CDR3nt: TGCGCCAGCAGCCAAGTCTGGCTAGCGGGGGGGCAGGGAAATGAGCAGTTCTTC